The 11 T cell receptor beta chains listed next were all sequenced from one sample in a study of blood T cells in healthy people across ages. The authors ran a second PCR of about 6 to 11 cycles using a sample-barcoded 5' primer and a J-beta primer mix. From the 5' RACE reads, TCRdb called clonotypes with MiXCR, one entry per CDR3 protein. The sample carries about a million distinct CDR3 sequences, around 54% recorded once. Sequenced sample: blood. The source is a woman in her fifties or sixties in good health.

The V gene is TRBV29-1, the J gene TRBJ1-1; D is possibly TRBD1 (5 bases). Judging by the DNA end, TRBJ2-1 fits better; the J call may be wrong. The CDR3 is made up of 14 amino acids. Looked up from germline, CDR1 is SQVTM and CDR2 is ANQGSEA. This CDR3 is CSVEIMGRGEIQFF. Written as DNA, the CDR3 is TGCAGCGTTGAGATAATGGGGCGAGGAGAGATCCAGTTCTTC.

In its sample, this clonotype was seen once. The CDR3 is CASSSSGRADIGSYEQYF. The CDR3 DNA follows: TGCGCCAGCAGCTCCAGCGGGAGGGCCGACATAGGTTCCTACGAGCAGTACTTC. The chain couples TRBV5-1 to TRBJ2-7; 10 positions match TRBD2. The V and J ends lost 3 bases and 1 base, in that order; junction bases with no gene match: 13. The length of the CDR3 is 18 residues. The germline V gene encodes CDR1 SGHRS and CDR2 YFSETQ.

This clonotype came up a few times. The CDR3 loop reads CASSRDRPFSYEQYF. As DNA, the CDR3 is TGCGCCAGCAGCCGGGACAGACCCTTCTCCTACGAGCAGTACTTC. This chain connects TRBV5-1 to TRBJ2-7; 7 nucleotides align to TRBD1. V shed 4 bases and J 0 bases; nucleotides not matched to a gene: 7. Germline V gene lookup returns CDR1 SGHRS and CDR2 YFSETQ. CDR3 length: 15 amino acids.

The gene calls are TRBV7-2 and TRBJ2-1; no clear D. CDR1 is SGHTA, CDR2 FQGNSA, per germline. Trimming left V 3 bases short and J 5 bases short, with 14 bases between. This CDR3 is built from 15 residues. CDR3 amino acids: CASSFRHSLDNEQFF. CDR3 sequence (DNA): TGTGCCAGCAGCTTTAGACACTCGTTAGACAATGAGCAGTTCTTC.

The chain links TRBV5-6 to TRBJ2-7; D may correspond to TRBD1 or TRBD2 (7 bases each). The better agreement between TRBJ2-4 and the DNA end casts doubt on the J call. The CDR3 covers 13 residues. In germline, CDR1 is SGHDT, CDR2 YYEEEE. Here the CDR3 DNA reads TGTGCCAGCAGACCACAGGGGAGGGGCATTCAGTACTTC. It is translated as CASRPQGRGIQYF.

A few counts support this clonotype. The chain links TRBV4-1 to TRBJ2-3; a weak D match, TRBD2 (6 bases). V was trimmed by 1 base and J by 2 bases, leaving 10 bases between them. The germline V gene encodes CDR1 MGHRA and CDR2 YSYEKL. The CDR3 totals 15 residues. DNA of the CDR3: TGCGCCAGCAGCCAAGGTGCGGGAAACACAGATACGCAGTATTTT. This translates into CASSQGAGNTDTQYF.

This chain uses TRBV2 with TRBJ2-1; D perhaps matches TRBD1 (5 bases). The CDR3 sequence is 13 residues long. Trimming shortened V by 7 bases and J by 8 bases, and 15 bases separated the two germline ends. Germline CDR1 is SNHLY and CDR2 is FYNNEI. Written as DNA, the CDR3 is TGTGCCAGCAACCCGACAGCGAACTATGAGCAGTTCTTC. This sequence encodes CASNPTANYEQFF.

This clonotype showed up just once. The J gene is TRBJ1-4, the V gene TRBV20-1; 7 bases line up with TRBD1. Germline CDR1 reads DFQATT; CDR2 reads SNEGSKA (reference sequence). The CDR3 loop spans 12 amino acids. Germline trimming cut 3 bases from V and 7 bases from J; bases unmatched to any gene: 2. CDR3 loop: CSASRGSEKLFF. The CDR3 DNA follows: TGCAGTGCTAGCAGGGGGAGTGAAAAACTGTTTTTT.

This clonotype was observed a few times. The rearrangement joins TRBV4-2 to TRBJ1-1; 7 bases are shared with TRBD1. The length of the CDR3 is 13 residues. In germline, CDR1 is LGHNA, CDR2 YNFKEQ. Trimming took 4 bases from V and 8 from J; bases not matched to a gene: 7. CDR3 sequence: CASSPGQDLEAFF. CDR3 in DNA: TGTGCCAGCAGCCCAGGACAGGACCTCGAAGCTTTCTTT.

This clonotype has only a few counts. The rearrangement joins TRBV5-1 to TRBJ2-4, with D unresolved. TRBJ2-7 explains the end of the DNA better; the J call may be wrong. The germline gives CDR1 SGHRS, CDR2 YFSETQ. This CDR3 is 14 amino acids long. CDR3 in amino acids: CASSLDHQSYEQYF. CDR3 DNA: TGCGCCAGCAGCTTGGATCACCAATCCTACGAGCAGTACTTC.

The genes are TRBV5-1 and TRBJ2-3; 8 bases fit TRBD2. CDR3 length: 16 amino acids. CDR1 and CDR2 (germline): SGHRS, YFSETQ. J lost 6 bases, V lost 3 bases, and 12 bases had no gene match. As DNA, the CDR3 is TGCGCCAGCAGCTCGGCAACCGGGGGGGCGTGGGATACGCAGTATTTT. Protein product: CASSSATGGAWDTQYF.